This entry describes one T cell receptor beta chain. The sample belongs to a study of blood T cell repertoires in COVID-19. In the study overall: Samples of COVID-19 (acute and convalescent) were obtained from the United States, Italy and Spain.

In germline, CDR1 is SNHLY, CDR2 FYNNEI. V was pared by 5 bases and J by 3 bases, with 4 bases of the junction left unmatched. The CDR3 has 16 residues. The assay was immunoSEQ multiplex PCR, and TCRdb's table has in-frame clones only and misses some. The sample includes roughly 180,000 clones, approximately 85% of them seen just once. While infection was still active, Seattle patients were enrolled and then followed longitudinally. The TCR originated in a woman in her fifties or sixties with COVID-19, enrolled during active disease. The chain uses TRBV2 and TRBJ2-3, with TRBD2 identical over 14 bases. Sequenced material: peripheral blood. The CDR3 nucleotides are TGTGCCAGCAGTCGGGGACTAGCGGGGGTAACAGATACGCAGTATTTT. It translates to CASSRGLAGVTDTQYF. Complete variable domain (other parts from reference TRBV2 and TRBJ2-3): EPEVTQTPSHQVTQMGQEVILRCVPISNHLYFYWYRQILGQKVEFLVSFYNNEISEKSEIFDDQFSVERPDGSNFTLKIRSTKLEDSAMYFCASSRGLAGVTDTQYFGPGTRLTVL.